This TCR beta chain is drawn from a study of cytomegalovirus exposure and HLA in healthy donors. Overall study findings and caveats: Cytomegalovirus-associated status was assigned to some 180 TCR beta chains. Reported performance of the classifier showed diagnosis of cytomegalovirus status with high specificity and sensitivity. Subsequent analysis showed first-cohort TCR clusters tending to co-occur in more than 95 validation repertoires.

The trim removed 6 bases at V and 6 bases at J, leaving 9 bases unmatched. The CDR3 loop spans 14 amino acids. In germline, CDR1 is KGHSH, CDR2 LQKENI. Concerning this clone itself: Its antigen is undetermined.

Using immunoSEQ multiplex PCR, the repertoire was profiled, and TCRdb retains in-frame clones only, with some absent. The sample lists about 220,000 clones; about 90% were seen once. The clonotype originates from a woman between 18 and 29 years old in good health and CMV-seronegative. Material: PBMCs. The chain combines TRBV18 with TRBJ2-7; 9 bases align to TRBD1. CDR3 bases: TGTGCCAGCTCGGCCGGGACAGGGTTTCGCGAGCAGTACTTC. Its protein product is CASSAGTGFREQYF.